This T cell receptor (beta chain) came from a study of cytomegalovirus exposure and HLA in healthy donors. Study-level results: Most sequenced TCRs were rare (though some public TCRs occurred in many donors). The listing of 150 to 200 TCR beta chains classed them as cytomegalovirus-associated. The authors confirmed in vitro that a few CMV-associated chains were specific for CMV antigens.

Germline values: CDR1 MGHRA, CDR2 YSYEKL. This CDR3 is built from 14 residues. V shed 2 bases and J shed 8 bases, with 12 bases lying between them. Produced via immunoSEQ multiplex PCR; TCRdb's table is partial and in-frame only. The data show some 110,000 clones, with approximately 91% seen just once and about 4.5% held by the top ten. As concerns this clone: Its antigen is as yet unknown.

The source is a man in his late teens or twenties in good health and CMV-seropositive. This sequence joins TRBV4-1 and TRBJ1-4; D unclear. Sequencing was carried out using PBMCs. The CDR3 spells CASSQLPVLEKLFF. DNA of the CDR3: TGCGCCAGCAGCCAACTCCCGGTTCTGGAAAAACTGTTTTTT.